This is a list of T cell receptor beta chains from one sample in a study of cytomegalovirus exposure and HLA in healthy donors. Measured with immunoSEQ multiplex PCR; TCRdb has only the in-frame clones, and not every one. The repertoire holds under 150,000 clones, with 73% as singletons. The sequenced material came from PBMCs. These receptors were taken from a human donor in good health. Each CDR3 is given with its conserved first and last residue. A D gene is named only where the DNA matches it firmly. Clone size appears in some rows only: once, few, many, or a class for an expanded clone.

j_call,cdr3_length,v_call,clone_size,d_call,cdr3_aa,cdr3_nt
TRBJ2-2,15,TRBV7-3,.,TRBD2,CASSPGLAETGELFF,TGTGCCAGCAGCCCGGGACTAGCGGAGACCGGGGAGCTGTTTTTT
TRBJ2-2,13,TRBV5-5,few,TRBD1,CASSRTGTGELFF,TGTGCCAGCAGCCGGACAGGGACCGGGGAGCTGTTTTTT
TRBJ2-2,14,TRBV6-5,few,TRBD2,CASRPGTSPGELFF,TGTGCCAGCAGACCTGGGACTAGCCCCGGGGAGCTGTTTTTT
TRBJ2-3,12,TRBV5-6,few,.,CASSLSGDTQYF,TGTGCCAGCAGCTTGTCGGGGGATACGCAGTATTTT
TRBJ2-3,16,TRBV18,.,TRBD2,CASSYPSGVSTDTQYF,TGTGCCAGCTCATACCCTAGCGGGGTTAGCACAGATACGCAGTATTTT
TRBJ2-7,15,TRBV11-2,.,TRBD2,CASSQRSGRSDEQYF,TGTGCCAGCAGTCAGAGGAGCGGGAGGTCCGACGAGCAGTACTTC
TRBJ1-2,12,TRBV9,.,.,CASRHQGFRYTF,TGTGCCAGCAGGCATCAGGGTTTTCGCTACACCTTC
TRBJ2-3,16,TRBV11-3,.,TRBD2,CASSLGTSGTSNTQYF,TGTGCCAGCAGCTTAGGGACTAGCGGGACTTCAAATACGCAGTATTTT
TRBJ2-7,16,TRBV11-2,.,TRBD1,CASSLEGTGFSYEQYF,TGTGCCAGCAGCTTAGAAGGGACAGGGTTTTCCTACGAGCAGTACTTC
TRBJ2-7,14,TRBV5-1,.,.,CASSLLQGGYEQYF,TGCGCCAGCAGCTTGCTTCAGGGGGGCTACGAGCAGTACTTC
TRBJ2-7,11,TRBV5-6,few,.,CASSVRDEQYF,TGTGCCAGCAGCGTCAGGGACGAGCAGTACTTC
TRBJ2-2,14,TRBV4-1,.,TRBD2,CASSARELTGELFF,TGCGCCAGCAGCGCGCGGGAGCTCACCGGGGAGCTGTTTTTT
TRBJ1-1,14,TRBV9,.,.,CASSPYSGTFEAFF,TGTGCCAGCAGCCCCTACTCGGGGACTTTTGAAGCTTTCTTT
TRBJ2-1,15,TRBV7-3,once,.,CASSLTASEYNEQFF,TGTGCCAGCAGCTTAACGGCTAGCGAGTACAATGAGCAGTTCTTC
TRBJ2-7,14,TRBV6-5,few,TRBD2,CASYRLAGGEEQYF,TGTGCCAGCTACAGACTAGCGGGAGGAGAGGAGCAGTACTTC
TRBJ2-1,13,TRBV4-1,.,.,CASSSYGGHEQFF,TGCGCCAGCAGCTCCTATGGCGGGCATGAGCAGTTCTTC
TRBJ2-6,14,TRBV10-3,.,.,CAISGSSGANVLTF,TGTGCCATCAGCGGGAGCTCTGGGGCCAACGTCCTGACTTTC
TRBJ1-5,15,TRBV7-8,.,.,CASALTGISNQPQHF,TGTGCCAGCGCTCTGACAGGAATTAGCAATCAGCCCCAGCATTTT
TRBJ2-2,18,TRBV9,few,TRBD1,CASSTRRQGFLGTGELFF,TGTGCCAGCAGCACTCGCAGACAGGGGTTTTTGGGTACCGGGGAGCTGTTTTTT
TRBJ2-3,16,TRBV5-4,few,TRBD2,CASSSLGGGYTDTQYF,TGTGCCAGCAGCTCCCTTGGCGGGGGGTACACAGATACGCAGTATTTT
TRBJ2-1,13,TRBV6-5,few,.,CASKESSYNEQFF,TGTGCCAGCAAGGAGAGCTCCTACAATGAGCAGTTCTTC
TRBJ2-1,16,TRBV7-9,.,TRBD1,CASSPGVRGRVYEQFF,TGTGCCAGCAGCCCCGGGGTCAGGGGGCGAGTCTATGAGCAGTTCTTC
TRBJ1-3,14,TRBV5-1,.,.,CASSLGSGADTIYF,TGCGCCAGCAGCTTGGGTTCAGGGGCAGACACCATATATTTT
TRBJ1-2,15,TRBV9,.,.,CASSPTPGRGYGYTF,TGTGCCAGCAGCCCGACGCCCGGACGGGGATATGGCTACACCTTC
TRBJ1-2,13,TRBV25-1,few,TRBD1,CASSGDRVNGYTF,TGTGCCAGCAGCGGGGACAGGGTAAACGGCTACACCTTC
TRBJ1-3,12,TRBV30,.,.,CACRLNGNTIYF,TGTGCCTGCCGGTTGAATGGAAACACCATATATTTT
TRBJ2-1,15,TRBV28,.,TRBD2,CASSLGAGGRGEQFF,TGTGCCAGCAGTTTGGGAGCGGGGGGGCGTGGTGAGCAGTTCTTC
TRBJ2-7,15,TRBV28,.,TRBD1,CASSEPGTGNYEQYF,TGTGCCAGCAGCGAACCCGGGACAGGGAACTACGAGCAGTACTTC
TRBJ1-1,16,TRBV15,few,.,CATSRDLAGLNTEAFF,TGTGCCACCAGCAGAGATTTGGCGGGTTTGAACACTGAAGCTTTCTTT
TRBJ2-7,15,TRBV30,once,TRBD2,CAWSSPVLGGSEQYF,TGTGCCTGGAGTAGTCCCGTTCTGGGAGGGAGCGAGCAGTACTTC
TRBJ1-3,14,TRBV9,.,.,CARSATTGGNTIYF,TGTGCCCGCAGCGCAACGACGGGAGGAAACACCATATATTTT
TRBJ2-1,10,TRBV30,.,.,CAWSVTTQFF,TGTGCCTGGAGTGTAACTACGCAGTTCTTC
TRBJ2-7,15,TRBV7-9,.,TRBD1,CASSPTGTVDYEQYF,TGTGCCAGCAGCCCAACCGGGACAGTCGACTACGAGCAGTACTTC
TRBJ2-7,14,TRBV7-2,few,TRBD2,CASSPGLETDEQYF,TGTGCCAGCAGCCCGGGACTAGAGACTGACGAGCAGTACTTC
TRBJ1-5,14,TRBV6-1,few,TRBD1,CASNHRDRNQPQHF,TGTGCCAGCAACCACCGGGACAGGAATCAGCCCCAGCATTTT
TRBJ2-7,15,TRBV4-2,.,TRBD2,CASSLLTSGSGEQYF,TGTGCCAGCAGCCTCCTGACTAGCGGGAGCGGTGAGCAGTACTTC
TRBJ2-1,11,TRBV27,few,TRBD2,CASRYGGKQFF,TGTGCCAGCAGATACGGGGGGAAGCAGTTCTTC
TRBJ2-1,16,TRBV10-1,.,.,CASSESRGVSYNEQFF,TGCGCCAGCAGTGAGTCTAGGGGTGTCTCCTACAATGAGCAGTTCTTC
TRBJ2-2,19,TRBV28,.,TRBD1,CASSSESTGGQSNTGELFF,TGTGCCAGCAGTTCCGAATCAACAGGGGGCCAGTCGAACACCGGGGAGCTGTTTTTT
TRBJ1-6,15,TRBV19,few,.,CASSPSGAANSPLHF,TGTGCCAGTAGTCCAAGTGGGGCTGCGAATTCACCCCTCCACTTT
TRBJ2-7,16,TRBV7-2,.,TRBD1,CASSPSIRTGTYEQYF,TGTGCCAGCAGCCCCTCAATAAGGACAGGGACTTACGAGCAGTACTTC